Shown below are 29 T cell receptor beta chains from a single sample sequenced in a study of beta chain features in type 1 diabetes. Expressed TCRB transcripts were sequenced because the entire RNA isolate underwent reverse transcription. Sequenced by immunoSEQ multiplex PCR; TCRdb stores in-frame clones only, minus some. The sample has under 450,000 clones, about 15% seen once. Sequencing was carried out using naive CD4+ T cells from blood. Every receptor here comes from a woman between 18 and 29 years old in good health.

The chain joins TRBV15 to TRBJ1-3, with 7 bases fitting TRBD1. J gave up 2 bases and V 5 bases, and 6 bases lay outside the gene matches. The CDR3 is 15 residues long. CDR1 is LNHNV and CDR2 is YYDKDF in the germline V gene (reference sequence). CDR3 amino acids: CATSPEGATGNTIYF. CDR3 in DNA: TGTGCCACCAGCCCCGAGGGGGCGACTGGAAACACCATATATTTT.

This clone was seen more than once but under ten times. The chain is built from TRBV7-2 and TRBJ2-1; D is perhaps TRBD1 (6 bases). The CDR3 loop spans 14 amino acids. Germline CDR1 is SGHTA and CDR2 is FQGNSA. Trimming pared 7 bases from V and 12 bases from J, leaving 22 bases between. CDR3 sequence: CASTDYVQGQGQFF. The CDR3 nucleotides are TGTGCCAGCACCGACTACGTCCAGGGGCAGGGGCAGTTCTTC.

This clone has just a few counts. The chain joins TRBV20-1 to TRBJ2-3; D is uncertain. The CDR3 spans 11 residues. Between the trimmed V and J ends, which lost 3 bases and 9 bases, there was a span of 10 bases. Germline CDR1 is DFQATT and CDR2 is SNEGSKA (reference sequence). CDR3 protein: CSASDYQTQYF. Here the CDR3 DNA reads TGCAGTGCTAGTGATTACCAGACGCAGTATTTT.

The V gene is TRBV28, the J gene TRBJ1-2, with D possibly TRBD1 on 6 matching bases. Per the germline V gene, CDR1 is MDHEN and CDR2 is SYDVKM. Trimming removed 6 bases at V and 8 bases at J, with 16 bases between. CDR3 size: 13 residues. The CDR3 nucleotides read TGTGCCAGCAGGCAAACAGGGTGGGGGGGCTACACCTTC. Translation gives CASRQTGWGGYTF.

This clone was observed a handful of times. The DNA for the CDR3 is TGTGCCAGCAGAGGGGGTGAAAAACTGTTTTTT. It encodes CASRGGEKLFF. The chain carries TRBV6-5 and TRBJ1-4, with D possibly being TRBD1 (6 bases). The CDR3 is 11 residues long. Germline lookup yields CDR1 MNHEY and CDR2 SVGAGI. Deletions cut 6 bases from V and 7 bases from J, with 6 bases between.

As concerns this clone: Other DNA sequences in this sample translate to the same CDR3. The rearrangement links TRBV18 to TRBJ2-7; 7 bases are a match to TRBD1. With V trimmed by 3 bases and J by 3 bases, 2 bases remained unmatched. The CDR3 contains 13 residues. CDR1 is KGHSH, CDR2 LQKENI, per germline. This CDR3 is CASSPRGNYEQYF. For the CDR3, the DNA is TGTGCCAGCTCACCCAGGGGGAACTACGAGCAGTACTTC.

Only a few counts were recorded for this clone. The rearrangement links TRBV10-3 to TRBJ2-5; 10 bases align to TRBD1. The J segment lost 1 base and the V segment lost 5 bases, leaving 10 bases of the junction unmatched. Germline loops: CDR1 ENHRY, CDR2 SYGVKD. The CDR3 is 17 residues long. In DNA, the CDR3 is TGTGCCATCAGTCCGGGACAGGGGCTTCGAGGCCAAGAGACCCAGTACTTC. Protein product: CAISPGQGLRGQETQYF.

The CDR3 spells CAWNPGTGDGYTF. As DNA, the CDR3 is TGTGCCTGGAATCCCGGGACAGGGGACGGCTACACCTTC. The chain links TRBV30 to TRBJ1-2, with 10 nucleotides matching TRBD1. Looked up from germline, CDR1 is GTSNPN and CDR2 is SVGIG (reference sequence). After removal of 4 bases from V and 8 bases from J, the junction contained 7 bases not matched to a gene. This CDR3 has 13 amino acids.

The rearrangement links TRBV18 to TRBJ2-6, with a tentative D call TRBD1 (6 bases). Per the germline V gene, CDR1 is KGHSH and CDR2 is LQKENI. The V gene lost 1 base and the J gene lost 3 bases, with 13 bases spanning the gap. This CDR3 is 17 amino acids long. CDR3 in amino acids: CASSPLMGASGANVLTF. CDR3 in DNA: TGTGCCAGCTCACCACTTATGGGGGCAAGTGGGGCCAACGTCCTGACTTTC.

This chain connects TRBV4-3 to TRBJ1-2; TRBD1 is a possible D gene (5 bases). Germline V CDR1 and CDR2: LGHNA, YSLEER. The CDR3 has 15 residues. The V gene lost 0 bases and the J gene lost 7 bases, with 15 bases spanning the gap. CDR3 region: CASSQDNSGMLGYTF. CDR3 coding DNA: TGCGCCAGCAGCCAAGATAATTCAGGGATGCTTGGCTACACCTTC.

In its sample, this clone was seen a few times. The chain is built from TRBV6-5 and TRBJ1-5, with D uncertain. CDR3 length equals 13 residues. The V gene's germline CDR1 is MNHEY and CDR2 SVGAGI. The V gene lost 1 base and the J gene lost 4 bases, with 5 bases spanning the gap. In DNA, the CDR3 is TGTGCCAGCAGTTACTTGGAGAATCAGCCCCAGCATTTT. Protein product: CASSYLENQPQHF.

J is TRBJ2-7 and V is TRBV18, with D perhaps TRBD2 (6 bases). Germline loops: CDR1 KGHSH, CDR2 LQKENI. The CDR3 contains 14 residues. The ends were cut back, 6 bases at V and 1 base at J, with 13 bases in the middle. The CDR3 DNA reads TGTGCCAGCTCTACCGGAGGGGATTCCTACGAGCAGTACTTC. Its protein is CASSTGGDSYEQYF.

This clone came up a few times. This chain joins TRBV4-2 and TRBJ2-1; 10 bases line up with TRBD2. In germline, CDR1 is LGHNA, CDR2 YNFKEQ. CDR3 length equals 16 residues. With V trimmed by 2 bases and J by 10 bases, 11 bases remained unmatched. This chain's CDR3 is CASSQNRLAGAREQFF. CDR3 nucleotide sequence: TGTGCCAGCAGCCAAAATAGGCTAGCGGGAGCGAGGGAGCAGTTCTTC.

This clone occurred a few times. The chain has TRBV27 and TRBJ2-4; 7 positions match TRBD2. The CDR3 is 16 amino acids. Trimming removed 1 base from V and 1 base from J; junction bases left unmatched: 4. The germline gives CDR1 MNHEY, CDR2 SMNVEV (reference sequence). CDR3 sequence: CASSLWAGVAKNIQYF. The CDR3 DNA reads as TGTGCCAGCAGTTTATGGGCGGGAGTGGCCAAAAACATTCAGTACTTC.

This chain uses TRBV6-5 with TRBJ1-5, with 7 nucleotides matching TRBD1. The CDR3 has 15 amino acids. V shed 2 bases and J 4 bases; nucleotides not matched to a gene: 5. Germline V gene sequence: CDR1 MNHEY, CDR2 SVGAGI. CDR3 amino acids: CASSYDRQGNQPQHF. CDR3 DNA: TGTGCCAGCAGTTACGATCGACAGGGAAATCAGCCCCAGCATTTT.

This chain links TRBV18 with TRBJ2-7; D remains unclear. V lost 3 bases to trimming and J lost 5 bases, with 8 bases between them. CDR3 size: 12 residues. Germline V gene data show CDR1 as KGHSH and CDR2 as LQKENI. CDR3 bases: TGTGCCAGCTCACCGAGTCTTAACGAGCAGTACTTC. Its protein is CASSPSLNEQYF.

The CDR3 spells CASSPGRATQYF. Written as DNA, the CDR3 is TGTGCCAGCTCACCAGGGCGGGCGACCCAGTACTTC. The gene calls are TRBV18 and TRBJ2-5; weak D call: TRBD2 (5 bases). With 2 bases removed from V and 7 bases from J, the gap between germline ends came to 8 bases. Germline V lookup: CDR1 KGHSH, CDR2 LQKENI. The CDR3 spans 12 residues.

This clone was seen more than once but under ten times. Here the CDR3 DNA reads TGCAGCGTTGCGCTCAGGGGTCGTGAAGCTTTCTTT. This codes for CSVALRGREAFF. J is TRBJ1-1 and V is TRBV29-1, with D maybe TRBD1 (6 bases). The CDR3 has 12 residues. Germline V gene data show CDR1 as SQVTM and CDR2 as ANQGSEA. V was cut by 4 bases and J by 7 bases, with 13 bases left in between.

In its sample, this clone was seen a few times. The genes are TRBV9 and TRBJ1-4; TRBD1 aligns across 10 bases. V shed 0 bases, J shed 6 bases, and the junction held 5 bases outside the gene matches. This CDR3 is 16 amino acids long. Per the germline V gene, CDR1 is SGDLS and CDR2 is YYNGEE. The CDR3 spells CASSVEDRGRDEKLFF. The CDR3 DNA reads TGTGCCAGCAGCGTAGAAGACAGGGGGCGGGATGAAAAACTGTTTTTT. Filled out from reference TRBV9 and TRBJ1-4, the complete variable domain reads DSGVTQTPKHLITATGQRVTLRCSPRSGDLSVYWYQQSLDQGLQFLIQYYNGEERAKGNILERFSAQQFPDLHSELNLSSLELGDSALYFCASSVEDRGRDEKLFFGSGTQLSVL.

This clone was detected only a few times. In DNA, the CDR3 is TGCGCCAGCAGCCAAGATTGGTTACCCGGGGGCGAGCAGTACTTC. It is translated as CASSQDWLPGGEQYF. V is TRBV4-3 and J is TRBJ2-7; TRBD2 might be the D (6 bases). The CDR3 runs to 15 residues. Between the trimmed V and J ends, which lost 0 bases and 6 bases, there was a span of 15 bases. CDR1 and CDR2 from the germline V gene are LGHNA and YSLEER.

V gene TRBV5-1 combines with J gene TRBJ2-2, with 7 bases that match TRBD1. The germline gives CDR1 SGHRS, CDR2 YFSETQ. CDR3 length equals 15 residues. V dropped 0 bases and J dropped 1; count of bases not matched to a gene: 0. CDR3 nucleotide sequence: TGCGCCAGCAGCTTGGACAGGGGGAACACCGGGGAGCTGTTTTTT. As protein: CASSLDRGNTGELFF.

This sequence joins TRBV2 and TRBJ1-5; TRBD1 is a possible D gene (6 bases). The V gene lost 4 bases and the J gene lost 5 bases, with 12 bases spanning the gap. This CDR3 is 14 amino acids long. The germline V gene has CDR1 SNHLY and CDR2 FYNNEI. The CDR3 DNA reads as TGTGCCAGCAGTGTCGAACAGGGTCATCAGCCCCAGCATTTT. Translating it yields CASSVEQGHQPQHF.

This clone was counted only a few times. J is TRBJ1-1 and V is TRBV25-1, with unresolved D. Trimming pared 8 bases from V and 8 bases from J, leaving 12 bases between. From germline, CDR1 is MGHDK and CDR2 SYGVNS. The CDR3 is 11 residues long. The DNA for the CDR3 is TGTGCCAGCGAGAGTCTGAGGGAAGCTTTCTTT. It codes for CASESLREAFF.

This clone has only a few counts. The chain couples TRBV20-1 to TRBJ2-1; tentative D call: TRBD2 (5 bases). Germline V CDR1 and CDR2: DFQATT, SNEGSKA (reference sequence). The CDR3 covers 11 residues. V was clipped by 5 bases and J by 7 bases, with 9 bases between them. The DNA for the CDR3 is TGCAGTGCTTTAACTAGTAATGAGCAGTTCTTC. Protein product: CSALTSNEQFF.

This chain links TRBV18 with TRBJ1-2, with TRBD1 identical over 8 bases. This CDR3 region has 15 residues. Germline CDR1 and CDR2: KGHSH and LQKENI. V dropped 3 bases and J dropped 7; count of bases not matched to a gene: 10. Here the CDR3 DNA reads TGTGCCAGCTCACCTCCCGGGACAGGAGATTTTGGCTACACCTTC. Translated: CASSPPGTGDFGYTF.

V usage is TRBV9 and J usage is TRBJ2-7; TRBD1 might be the D (6 bases). V shed 3 bases and J shed 3 bases, with 13 bases lying between them. From germline, CDR1 is SGDLS and CDR2 YYNGEE. The CDR3 consists of 14 residues. CDR3 residues: CASSAGTGYYEQYF. The CDR3 DNA reads TGTGCCAGCAGCGCAGGAACAGGGTACTACGAGCAGTACTTC.

The table lists this clone with a few counts. The CDR3 DNA reads as TGCGCCAGCAGCTTGGCTTCTGCGGGAGGGGTGTCCTACAATGAGCAGTTCTTC. Encoded protein: CASSLASAGGVSYNEQFF. This chain links TRBV5-1 with TRBJ2-1; 9 nucleotides align to TRBD2. The junction had 8 bases not matched to a gene; V was cut back by 0 bases and J by 1 base. The germline CDR1 and CDR2 sequences are SGHRS and YFSETQ. CDR3 length equals 18 residues.

The chain joins TRBV29-1 to TRBJ1-1; the D is unclear. CDR1 and CDR2 from the germline V gene are SQVTM and ANQGSEA. V lost 3 bases to trimming and J lost 8 bases, with 7 bases between them. CDR3 size: 10 residues. The CDR3 protein is CSVERGEAFF. The CDR3 bases are TGCAGCGTTGAGAGAGGAGAAGCTTTCTTT. Full variable domain (outside the CDR3, taken from reference TRBV29-1 and TRBJ1-1): SAVISQKPSRDICQRGTSLTIQCQVDSQVTMMFWYRQQPGQSLTLIATANQGSEATYESGFVIDKFPISRPNLTFSTLTVSNMSPEDSSIYLCSVERGEAFFGQGTRLTVV.

The rearrangement uses TRBV10-3 and TRBJ2-3; TRBD1 aligns across 8 bases. J gave up 4 bases and V 4 bases, and 1 base lay outside the gene matches. CDR1 is ENHRY and CDR2 is SYGVKD in the germline V gene. This CDR3 spans 13 amino acids. The CDR3 protein is CAISGQGPDTQYF. The CDR3 nucleotides are TGTGCCATCAGTGGACAGGGGCCAGATACGCAGTATTTT.